This TCR beta chain was profiled in a study of cytomegalovirus exposure and HLA in healthy donors. At the level of the study: The same platform used for the approximately 670 first-cohort repertoires was also used for the 90 to 150 validation repertoires, as a later analysis reported. Study results and limitations: Among TCR beta chains, those listed as cytomegalovirus-associated numbered around 160. Most sequenced TCRs were rare (though some public TCRs occurred in many donors).

Turning to this clone: The antigen is unknown. Other DNA sequences in the sample encode the same CDR3.

Generated by immunoSEQ multiplex PCR, the TCRdb table keeps only in-frame clones and is missing some. The sample contains roughly 300,000 clones, about 85% of which appear only once. The donors formed part of the 120-subject validation cohort, distinct from the roughly 700-subject first cohort. V lost 2 bases to trimming and J lost 7 bases, with 2 bases between them. The CDR3 spans 11 residues. CDR1 is MDHEN, CDR2 SYDVKM, per germline. The sequenced material came from PBMCs. The genes are TRBV28 and TRBJ1-4; D gene uncertain. The origin of this receptor is a woman aged 25 to 39 in good health and CMV-seropositive. This CDR3 reads CASSLGEKLFF. The DNA of the CDR3 is TGTGCCAGCAGTTTAGGTGAAAAACTGTTTTTT. The full variable domain, its missing parts supplied by reference TRBV28 and TRBJ1-4, is DVKVTQSSRYLVKRTGEKVFLECVQDMDHENMFWYRQDPGLGLRLIYFSYDVKMKEKGDIPEGYSVSREKKERFSLILESASTNQTSMYLCASSLGEKLFFGSGTQLSVL.